The 2 T cell receptor beta chains below all came from one sample that was sequenced in a study of cytomegalovirus exposure and HLA in healthy donors. The PCR used 60 Vbeta and 13 Jbeta primers. Sequencing was performed with immunoSEQ multiplex PCR; in TCRdb, only in-frame clones are kept and a portion is missing. The sample lists around 92,000 clones; about 74% were seen once. What was sequenced was PBMCs. Receptors were obtained from a man aged 55 to 70 in good health and CMV-seropositive.

This clone came up a few times. The chain carries TRBV7-9 and TRBJ2-7; TRBD1 might be the D (5 bases). CDR1 is SEHNR and CDR2 is FQNEAQ in the germline V gene (reference sequence). This CDR3 has 16 residues. Trimming cost V 0 bases and J 0 bases, with 12 bases left between them. CDR3 residues: CASSLAPGHSSYEQYF. The CDR3 nucleotides read TGTGCCAGCAGCTTAGCACCAGGACATAGCTCCTACGAGCAGTACTTC.

The rearrangement uses TRBV19 and TRBJ1-5; 7 nucleotides align to TRBD1. The V and J ends lost 4 bases and 6 bases, in that order; junction bases with no gene match: 12. Germline values: CDR1 LNHDA, CDR2 SQIVND (reference sequence). This CDR3 has 16 amino acids. The CDR3 bases are TGTGCCAGTAGTACCAGCTCCACAGGGGCGGGTCAGCCCCAGCATTTT. Translated, it gives CASSTSSTGAGQPQHF.